A single sample is the source of the 23 T cell receptor beta chains below, sequenced in a study of blood T cell repertoires in COVID-19. Libraries were prepared by immunoSEQ multiplex PCR; TCRdb keeps only in-frame clonotypes and omits some of them. The sample includes around 230,000 clones, about 85% of them seen just once. Sequenced sample: PBMCs or T cells enriched from blood (not recorded which). The receptors were sampled from a woman in her twenties or thirties who had recovered from COVID-19.

The chain uses TRBV3-1 (or the pseudogene TRBV3-2) and TRBJ2-1, with unresolved D. V was pared by 5 bases and J by 0 bases, with 11 bases between. This CDR3 has 15 residues. Germline V gives CDR1 LGHDT, CDR2 YNNKEL (reference sequence). Written as DNA, the CDR3 is TGTGCCAGCAGCTTAGATATCAACTCCTACAATGAGCAGTTCTTC. Translated, it gives CASSLDINSYNEQFF.

This chain uses TRBV7-2 with TRBJ1-1, with D hard to call. Germline values: CDR1 SGHTA, CDR2 FQGNSA. This CDR3 region has 15 residues. V lost 3 bases, J lost 1 base, and 12 bases lay in between. CDR3 protein: CASSLTPEGNTEAFF. The CDR3 nucleotides are TGTGCCAGCAGCTTGACACCTGAAGGGAACACTGAAGCTTTCTTT.

V gene TRBV4-3 combines with J gene TRBJ2-5; 10 bases are a match to TRBD2. J gave up 5 bases and V 0 bases, and 9 bases lay outside the gene matches. CDR3 size: 17 residues. Per the germline V gene, CDR1 is LGHNA and CDR2 is YSLEER. The CDR3 coding sequence is TGCGCCAGCAGCCAAGAAGGGGAGCGGGGGGGCGGTGAGACCCAGTACTTC. Translating it yields CASSQEGERGGGETQYF.

CDR3 DNA sequence: TGTGCCAGCAGCTTAACTGGGACTAGCGGGACCGGGGAGCTGTTTTTT. Translating it yields CASSLTGTSGTGELFF. The J gene is TRBJ2-2, the V gene TRBV11-3; 12 bases match TRBD2. CDR1 and CDR2 from the germline V gene are SGHNT and YENEEA. The CDR3 is 16 residues long. V lost 2 bases and J lost 5; bases outside the gene matches: 3. The full variable domain, in which reference TRBV11-3 and TRBJ2-2 provide the parts outside the CDR3, is EAGVVQSPRYKIIEKKQPVAFWCNPISGHNTLYWYLQNLGQGPELLIRYENEEAVDDSQLPKDRFSAERLKGVDSTLKIQPAELGDSAVYLCASSLTGTSGTGELFFGEGSRLTVL.

The sample holds one count of this clone. The chain employs TRBV5-1 and TRBJ2-1, with 13 bases identical to TRBD2. Germline-derived CDR1 and CDR2 are SGHRS and YFSETQ. The V gene end was trimmed by 4 bases and the J gene end by 0 bases; junction bases not matched to a gene: 10. The CDR3 covers 19 residues. The CDR3 DNA is TGCGCCAGCAGCCCGGGACTAGCGGGGTTTCCTCGCTCCTACAATGAGCAGTTCTTC. It codes for CASSPGLAGFPRSYNEQFF.

This chain links TRBV9 with TRBJ1-5; possible D gene TRBD1, 5 bases. There are 14 residues in the CDR3. Deletions cut 3 bases from V and 4 bases from J, with 11 bases between. Germline V gene data show CDR1 as SGDLS and CDR2 as YYNGEE. For the CDR3, the DNA is TGTGCCAGCAGCGAGTCTGGGGCAAATCAGCCCCAGCATTTT. Protein sequence: CASSESGANQPQHF.

The chain combines TRBV2 with TRBJ2-1; 9 bases align to TRBD1. The V gene's germline CDR1 is SNHLY and CDR2 FYNNEI. The CDR3 spans 14 residues. The ends lost 6 bases at V and 5 bases at J; junction bases unmatched: 5. The chain's CDR3 is CASSNDRGNNEQFF. The CDR3 DNA is TGTGCCAGCAGCAACGACAGGGGGAACAATGAGCAGTTCTTC.

CDR3 nucleotides: TGTGCCAGCAGTTTCGGACTAGCTTACGAGCAGTACTTC. This codes for CASSFGLAYEQYF. The chain employs TRBV27 and TRBJ2-7; 8 nucleotides align to TRBD2. The trim removed 3 bases at V and 4 bases at J, leaving 2 bases unmatched. The CDR3 is 13 residues long. Per the germline V gene, CDR1 is MNHEY and CDR2 is SMNVEV (reference sequence).

The chain recombines TRBV12-5 with TRBJ1-2, with 9 positions matching TRBD1. CDR3 length: 18 amino acids. V gave up 0 bases and J gave up 4 bases; unmatched junction bases: 12. Germline V gene lookup returns CDR1 LGHNT and CDR2 FRNRAP. CDR3 sequence (DNA): TGTGCTAGTGGTTTGGTTTCCGGACAGGGGCTCTGGGGCTATGGCTACACCTTC. The encoded protein is CASGLVSGQGLWGYGYTF.

This rearrangement joins TRBV7-2 to TRBJ2-7; 8 bases are shared with TRBD2. The V segment lost 1 base and the J segment 3 bases; nucleotides outside the gene matches: 5. This CDR3 contains 15 residues. Germline-derived CDR1 and CDR2 are SGHTA and FQGNSA. The CDR3 sequence is CASSLVGSGVYEQYF. In nucleotides, the CDR3 is TGTGCCAGCAGCTTAGTTGGTAGCGGGGTCTACGAGCAGTACTTC.

The V call is TRBV5-1, the J call TRBJ2-7, with TRBD2 as a possible D gene (6 bases). The CDR3 runs 11 residues. The ends were cut back, 2 bases at V and 7 bases at J, with 7 bases in the middle. CDR1 and CDR2 (germline): SGHRS, YFSETQ. Here the CDR3 DNA reads TGCGCCAGCAGCTTTGGGGGGGAGCAGTACTTC. Translation: CASSFGGEQYF.

The rearrangement joins TRBV20-1 to TRBJ2-5; D is uncertain. This CDR3 contains 16 residues. Germline loops: CDR1 DFQATT, CDR2 SNEGSKA (reference sequence). V shed 3 bases and J shed 2 bases, with 19 bases lying between them. CDR3 nucleotides: TGCAGTGCTAGTCGGTTCCATGTGAAGACTCAAGAGACCCAGTACTTC. As protein: CSASRFHVKTQETQYF.

About this clone: Different DNA sequences within this sample yield the same CDR3. This chain uses TRBV7-2 with TRBJ2-3; TRBD2 is a possible D gene (6 bases). V lost 3 bases and J lost 2, with 12 bases in between. The CDR3 sequence is 15 residues long. Germline assignment: CDR1 SGHTA and CDR2 FQGNSA. The CDR3 bases are TGTGCCAGCAGCTTGGGAGGCAGGGACACAGATACGCAGTATTTT. Protein sequence: CASSLGGRDTDTQYF. Supplemented by reference TRBV7-2 and TRBJ2-3, the full variable domain reads GAGVSQSPSNKVTEKGKDVELRCDPISGHTALYWYRQSLGQGLEFLIYFQGNSAPDKSGLPSDRFSAERTGGSVSTLTIQRTQQEDSAVYLCASSLGGRDTDTQYFGPGTRLTVL.

The J gene is TRBJ2-3, the V gene TRBV18; 7 bases agree with TRBD1. Trimming took 3 bases from V and 4 from J; bases not matched to a gene: 7. This CDR3 spans 15 amino acids. The germline V gene has CDR1 KGHSH and CDR2 LQKENI. For the CDR3, the DNA is TGTGCCAGCTCACCCTCAGGGGGTTATGCAGATACGCAGTATTTT. This codes for CASSPSGGYADTQYF.

The rearrangement joins TRBV27 to TRBJ1-4, with D perhaps matching TRBD1 (5 bases). The CDR3 consists of 16 residues. Germline loops: CDR1 MNHEY, CDR2 SMNVEV (reference sequence). V was trimmed by 4 bases and J by 3 bases, leaving 15 bases between them. The CDR3 coding sequence is TGTGCCAGCAGTTCCTACCCAGGGTATGCTAATGAAAAACTGTTTTTT. It specifies CASSSYPGYANEKLFF.

The chain carries TRBV6-6 and TRBJ1-1, with a weak D call TRBD1 (6 bases). This CDR3 is built from 15 residues. The V and J ends lost 2 bases and 0 bases respectively, with 10 bases between them. Germline V gene sequence: CDR1 MNHNY, CDR2 SVGAGI (reference sequence). As DNA, the CDR3 is TGTGCCAGCAGTTACGGTTGGGGGCTGAACACTGAAGCTTTCTTT. It specifies CASSYGWGLNTEAFF.

The chain recombines TRBV19 with TRBJ2-3; the match to TRBD1 covers 10 bases. The CDR3 extends over 17 amino acids. Germline V CDR1 and CDR2: LNHDA, SQIVND (reference sequence). The trim removed 5 bases at V and 3 bases at J, leaving 11 bases unmatched. This CDR3 is CASSFRGQGTLTDTQYF. For the CDR3, the DNA is TGTGCCAGTAGTTTCCGGGGACAGGGGACTTTGACAGATACGCAGTATTTT.

The rearrangement links TRBV10-3 to TRBJ2-3; 14 nucleotides line up with TRBD2. V trimming: 2 bases; J trimming: 4 bases; junction bases outside the gene matches: 2. The CDR3 runs to 16 residues. Germline V gene data show CDR1 as ENHRY and CDR2 as SYGVKD. The CDR3 region has the DNA TGTGCCATCAGTGAGGGACTAGCGGGGGGAGCAGATACGCAGTATTTT. It codes for CAISEGLAGGADTQYF.

Here the CDR3 DNA reads TGTGCCAGCGGGACAGGGGGCTACGAGCAGTACTTC. Translation: CASGTGGYEQYF. The V gene is TRBV19, the J gene TRBJ2-7; 11 nucleotides line up with TRBD1. CDR1 and CDR2 from the germline V gene are LNHDA and SQIVND (reference sequence). The length of the CDR3 is 12 residues. J was trimmed by 3 bases and V by 9 bases; bases with no gene match: 1.

The chain combines TRBV9 with TRBJ1-2, with 9 nucleotides matching TRBD1. Trimming removed 3 bases from V and 8 bases from J; junction bases left unmatched: 11. CDR1 is SGDLS, CDR2 YYNGEE, per germline. The CDR3 runs 15 residues. The CDR3 loop is CASSAFEVDRGGYTF. The CDR3 DNA reads as TGTGCCAGCAGCGCCTTCGAGGTTGACAGGGGGGGCTACACCTTC.

This clone is a singleton in its sample. V and J are TRBV7-3 and TRBJ2-3; 9 nucleotides agree with TRBD1. The CDR3 consists of 15 residues. V was clipped by 1 base and J by 4 bases; unmatched bases: 3. The germline gives CDR1 SGHTA, CDR2 FQGTGA. The CDR3 nucleotides read TGTGCCAGCAGCTTAAGCGACAGGGGGTCAGATACGCAGTATTTT. Encoded protein: CASSLSDRGSDTQYF.

V is TRBV19 and J is TRBJ1-2, with D tentatively TRBD1 (6 bases). Germline V lookup: CDR1 LNHDA, CDR2 SQIVND (reference sequence). CDR3 size: 14 residues. V gave up 8 bases and J gave up 0 bases, with 13 bases separating them. Here the CDR3 reads CASSDRPPNYGYTF. CDR3 DNA sequence: TGTGCCAGTTCAGACAGGCCACCTAACTATGGCTACACCTTC.

This sequence joins TRBV4-2 and TRBJ2-5; unclear D gene. The CDR3 sequence is 13 residues long. V was clipped by 0 bases and J by 1 base, with 3 bases between them. Germline V gene sequence: CDR1 LGHNA, CDR2 YNFKEQ. CDR3 sequence (DNA): TGTGCCAGCAGCCAAGACAGCCAAGAGACCCAGTACTTC. Translated: CASSQDSQETQYF.